This is a list of T cell receptor beta chains from one sample in a study of T cells in localized non-small cell lung cancer. Data came from immunoSEQ multiplex PCR; TCRdb stores just in-frame clones and leaves some out. The sample lists 40,000 or so clones; around 75% were seen once. The sample here was PBMCs, taken before any cancer treatment. The source of these receptors is a woman aged 35-70 years with stage II squamous cell lung carcinoma. The CDR3 runs from the conserved cysteine through the conserved F or W. The order of the fields is clone size, J gene, V gene, D gene, CDR3 protein, CDR3 DNA. A D gene is named only where the DNA matches it firmly. Clone size appears in some rows only: once, few, many, or a class for an expanded clone.

abundance: -; j_gene: TRBJ2-1; v_gene: TRBV5-5; d_gene: -; CDR3aa: CASSPRDSNNEQFF; CDR3nt: TGTGCCAGCAGCCCGCGGGACAGTAACAATGAGCAGTTCTTC
abundance: -; j_gene: TRBJ2-7; v_gene: TRBV7-9; d_gene: -; CDR3aa: CASSLTGLPEQYF; CDR3nt: TGTGCCAGCAGCTTGACAGGTCTACCCGAGCAGTACTTC
abundance: -; j_gene: TRBJ2-2; v_gene: TRBV2; d_gene: -; CDR3aa: CASSGVTEITGELFF; CDR3nt: TGTGCCAGCAGTGGGGTGACAGAGATTACCGGGGAGCTGTTTTTT
abundance: -; j_gene: TRBJ2-1; v_gene: TRBV7-6; d_gene: -; CDR3aa: CASSQDSPPYNEQFF; CDR3nt: TGTGCCAGCAGCCAGGACAGTCCCCCCTACAATGAGCAGTTCTTC
abundance: -; j_gene: TRBJ1-2; v_gene: TRBV6-6; d_gene: TRBD1; CDR3aa: CASSYGDRANYGYTF; CDR3nt: TGTGCCAGCAGTTACGGGGACAGGGCTAACTATGGCTACACCTTC
abundance: few; j_gene: TRBJ1-1; v_gene: TRBV20-1; d_gene: -; CDR3aa: CSANVGRGAFF; CDR3nt: TGCAGTGCTAATGTGGGCCGAGGAGCTTTCTTT
abundance: -; j_gene: TRBJ2-3; v_gene: TRBV7-9; d_gene: TRBD2; CDR3aa: CASSLALAGESDTQYF; CDR3nt: TGTGCCAGCAGCTTAGCCCTAGCGGGAGAGTCAGATACGCAGTATTTT
abundance: -; j_gene: TRBJ2-2; v_gene: TRBV7-9; d_gene: -; CDR3aa: CASHPLKETGELFF; CDR3nt: TGTGCCAGCCACCCCCTAAAGGAAACCGGGGAGCTGTTTTTT
abundance: -; j_gene: TRBJ2-3; v_gene: TRBV5-1; d_gene: -; CDR3aa: CASSPTVPGDTQYF; CDR3nt: TGCGCCAGCAGCCCAACAGTGCCAGGCGATACGCAGTATTTT
abundance: -; j_gene: TRBJ1-3; v_gene: TRBV23-1; d_gene: -; CDR3aa: CASRSEDTIYF; CDR3nt: TGCGCCAGCAGAAGTGAAGACACCATATATTTT
abundance: -; j_gene: TRBJ1-5; v_gene: TRBV5-1; d_gene: -; CDR3aa: CASSLEGQGNQPQHF; CDR3nt: TGCGCCAGCAGCTTGGAGGGGCAGGGCAATCAGCCCCAGCATTTT
abundance: -; j_gene: TRBJ1-3; v_gene: TRBV28; d_gene: -; CDR3aa: CASSLVQGGNTIYF; CDR3nt: TGTGCCAGCAGTTTGGTCCAGGGAGGAAACACCATATATTTT
abundance: -; j_gene: TRBJ2-6; v_gene: TRBV28; d_gene: TRBD1; CDR3aa: CASTQGASGANVLTF; CDR3nt: TGTGCCAGCACGCAGGGGGCTTCTGGGGCCAACGTCCTGACTTTC
abundance: -; j_gene: TRBJ1-1; v_gene: TRBV6-8; d_gene: -; CDR3aa: CAIQRQAPNTEAFF; CDR3nt: TGTGCCATACAGCGACAGGCACCGAACACTGAAGCTTTCTTT
abundance: -; j_gene: TRBJ2-4; v_gene: TRBV10-1; d_gene: -; CDR3aa: CASSDETGSFRAKNIQYF; CDR3nt: TGCGCCAGCAGTGACGAGACAGGTAGTTTTAGGGCCAAAAACATTCAGTACTTC
abundance: -; j_gene: TRBJ1-4; v_gene: TRBV5-1; d_gene: -; CDR3aa: CASSLSGRWSEKLFF; CDR3nt: TGCGCCAGCAGCTTATCAGGCCGATGGAGTGAAAAACTGTTTTTT
abundance: -; j_gene: TRBJ1-1; v_gene: TRBV6-5; d_gene: -; CDR3aa: CASRTPYEAFF; CDR3nt: TGTGCCAGCAGGACGCCGTATGAGGCTTTCTTT
abundance: -; j_gene: TRBJ1-2; v_gene: TRBV19; d_gene: TRBD1; CDR3aa: CATTKETGTHGYTF; CDR3nt: TGTGCCACAACAAAAGAGACAGGGACGCATGGCTACACCTTC
abundance: -; j_gene: TRBJ2-1; v_gene: TRBV7-3; d_gene: TRBD2; CDR3aa: CASSLAGLYLNEQFF; CDR3nt: TGTGCCAGCAGCTTAGCGGGACTATACTTAAATGAGCAGTTCTTC